This TCR beta chain was captured in a study of T-cell reconstitution after alpha-beta-depleted transplantation in children. Unique molecular identifiers tagged the TCRbeta library. One entry per CDR3 protein results from TCRdb running MiXCR on the PCR reads. The table records 500,000 to 650,000 distinct CDR3 sequences, 10% to 15% of them present only once. The CDR3 is 16 amino acids. Trimming cost V 6 bases and J 4 bases, with 19 bases left between them. From germline, CDR1 is KGHSH and CDR2 LQKENI. With regard to this clonotype: The antigen is unknown.

Overall study findings and caveats: Several hundred expanded graft clones reportedly gave rise to the alpha-beta T cells present about two months after transplant. At day 60, the high TCRbeta diversity found in some patients originated from recipient T cells and thymic progenitors that had survived. Fresh T-cell production supplied most of the T-cell counts and diversity seen one year after transplant.

The chain combines TRBV18 with TRBJ2-1, with TRBD1 as a possible D gene (5 bases). The starting material was PBMCs, mostly from graft donor cells, obtained 360 days after TCRalphabeta/CD19-depleted stem cell transplant. This clonotype was obtained from a male patient aged 10-17 years who had a stem cell transplant for acute myeloid leukemia, so the T cells may come from the graft donor. CDR3: CASSQVTAPIYNEQFF. DNA of the CDR3: TGTGCCAGCTCTCAGGTGACAGCCCCCATTTACAATGAGCAGTTCTTC.